The 8 T cell receptor beta chains given below trace back to one sample, sequenced in a study of neurological immune-mediated disorders (dated by TCRdb to the late 2010s). Libraries were constructed by 5' RACE. For sequencing, an Illumina HiSeq 2500 was employed. The raw public reads went through TCRdb reprocessing: fastp at Q25, MiXCR clone calling, in-frame beta chains kept. Here each entry gathers all rows of one CDR3 protein and keeps the most common genes and DNA. For this sample there are under 85,000 distinct CDR3 sequences; roughly 14% appear just once. 6.5% to 8% of the sample is in the top ten clones. The source material was PBMCs. The receptors come from a woman aged 45-59 years in good health.

This clonotype was counted at least ten times. J is TRBJ2-5 and V is TRBV21-1; the table's D gene call, TRBD1, was not cross checked with the DNA. TRBV21-1 has pseudogene status. This CDR3 spans 15 amino acids. DNA of the CDR3: TGTGCCAGCATGGGTCGGGGGGCGGTCGGGGAGACCCAGTACTTC. This sequence encodes CASMGRGAVGETQYF.

The rearrangement links TRBV5-1 to TRBJ2-3; 9 nucleotides line up with TRBD1. This CDR3 has 15 amino acids. J lost 5 bases, V lost 3 bases, and 7 bases had no gene match. CDR1 is SGHRS and CDR2 is YFSETQ in the germline V gene. The CDR3 DNA follows: TGCGCCAGCAGCTCGCCGGGACAGGGCAAAGATACGCAGTATTTT. This sequence encodes CASSSPGQGKDTQYF.

This clonotype was seen ten or more times. For the CDR3, the DNA is TGTGCCAGCAGCCAAGGGCCGGGTGGTGAGCAGTTCTTC. Translated, it gives CASSQGPGGEQFF. J is TRBJ2-1 and V is TRBV14; D unresolved. CDR1 is SGHDN, CDR2 FVKESK, per germline. This CDR3 is built from 13 residues. Trimming took off 1 base at V and 9 bases at J, with 10 bases between the two ends.

This clonotype has at least ten counts. The chain carries TRBV5-1 and TRBJ1-5; TRBD1 might be the D (5 bases). The germline gives CDR1 SGHRS, CDR2 YFSETQ. The germline V and J ends were trimmed by 4 bases and 4 bases, with 12 bases remaining between them. The CDR3 has 14 amino acids. The DNA for the CDR3 is TGCGCCAGCAGCCCATCTGGGGGGAATCAGCCCCAGCATTTT. Translated: CASSPSGGNQPQHF. The full variable domain, completed using reference TRBV5-1 and TRBJ1-5, is KAGVTQTPRYLIKTRGQQVTLSCSPISGHRSVSWYQQTPGQGLQFLFEYFSETQRNKGNFPGRFSGRQFSNSRSEMNVSTLELGDSALYLCASSPSGGNQPQHFGDGTRLSIL.

This clonotype has a count of ten or more. The rearrangement uses TRBV5-5 and TRBJ2-7; D is uncertain. Germline V gene sequence: CDR1 SGHKS, CDR2 YYEKEE (reference sequence). The CDR3 covers 12 residues. Trimming stripped 4 bases from V and 3 bases from J, with 8 bases between. The CDR3 is CASSMTVYEQYF. CDR3 in DNA: TGTGCCAGCAGCATGACTGTCTACGAGCAGTACTTC.

This clonotype was observed many times. The CDR3: CASSGRGSSYNEQFF. CDR3 in DNA: TGCGCCAGCAGCGGGCGGGGAAGCTCCTACAATGAGCAGTTCTTC. The chain couples TRBV5-1 to TRBJ2-1; D is perhaps TRBD2 (6 bases). Germline V lookup: CDR1 SGHRS, CDR2 YFSETQ. The germline V and J ends were trimmed by 4 bases and 0 bases, with 11 bases remaining between them. CDR3 length equals 15 residues.

This clonotype has just a few counts. A much larger clone differs by one base, so this may be a read error. The chain employs TRBV5-1 and TRBJ1-2, with TRBD1 identical over 10 bases. The length of the CDR3 is 14 residues. Germline V gene lookup returns CDR1 SGHRS and CDR2 YFSETQ. With 0 bases clipped from V and 10 bases from J, the junction kept 6 bases outside the gene matches. CDR3 in DNA: TGCGCCAGCAGCTTGGGGACAGGGGGTCGTGACTACACCTTC. Its protein is CASSLGTGGRDYTF.

This clonotype was detected many times. The chain joins TRBV15 to TRBJ1-1; TRBD1 aligns across 9 bases. V lost 2 bases to trimming and J lost 2 bases; unmatched junction nucleotides: 3. Germline assignment: CDR1 LNHNV and CDR2 YYDKDF (reference sequence). The CDR3 spans 15 residues. CDR3 nucleotide sequence: TGTGCCACCAGCAGACCGGGACAGGGTAACACTGAAGCTTTCTTT. It codes for CATSRPGQGNTEAFF.